This T cell receptor (beta chain) was captured in a study of blood T cell repertoires in COVID-19. About the study: The study drew acute and convalescent COVID-19 samples from the United States, Italy and Spain.

The CDR3 contains 16 residues. J gave up 5 bases and V 3 bases, and 3 bases lay outside the gene matches. In germline, CDR1 is LGHNA, CDR2 YNFKEQ. Authors' data handling: Amplified reference gene primers provided the basis for estimating nucleated cell counts. Generated by immunoSEQ multiplex PCR, the TCRdb table keeps only in-frame clones and is missing some. The V and J calls and clone size are taken from that table; D and trimming were inferred from the DNA. The sample has roughly 57,000 clones, about three quarters seen once; the top ten hold approximately 21%. The sample holds a few counts of this clone.

The genes are TRBV4-2 and TRBJ2-5; 16 positions match TRBD2. The sequenced sample consisted of peripheral blood. The TCR originated in a man aged 25-45 years with COVID-19, enrolled during active disease. The CDR3 sequence: CASSHGTSGREETQYF. CDR3 sequence (DNA): TGTGCCAGCAGCCACGGGACTAGCGGGAGGGAGGAGACCCAGTACTTC.